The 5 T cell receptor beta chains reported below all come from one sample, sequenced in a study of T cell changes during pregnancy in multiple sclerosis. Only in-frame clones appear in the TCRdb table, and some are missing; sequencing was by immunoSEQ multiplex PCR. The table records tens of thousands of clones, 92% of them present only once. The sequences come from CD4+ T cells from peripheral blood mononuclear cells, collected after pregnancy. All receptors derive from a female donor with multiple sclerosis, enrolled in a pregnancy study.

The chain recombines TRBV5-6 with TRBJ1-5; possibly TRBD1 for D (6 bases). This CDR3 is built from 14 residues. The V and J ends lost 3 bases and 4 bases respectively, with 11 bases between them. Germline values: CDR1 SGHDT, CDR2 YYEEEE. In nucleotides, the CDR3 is TGTGCCAGCAGCTCCGGGACACAAAATCAGCCCCAGCATTTT. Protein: CASSSGTQNQPQHF. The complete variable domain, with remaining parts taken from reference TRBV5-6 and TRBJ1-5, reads DAGVTQSPTHLIKTRGQQVTLRCSPKSGHDTVSWYQQALGQGPQFIFQYYEEEERQRGNFPDRFSGHQFPNYSSELNVNALLLGDSALYLCASSSGTQNQPQHFGDGTRLSIL.

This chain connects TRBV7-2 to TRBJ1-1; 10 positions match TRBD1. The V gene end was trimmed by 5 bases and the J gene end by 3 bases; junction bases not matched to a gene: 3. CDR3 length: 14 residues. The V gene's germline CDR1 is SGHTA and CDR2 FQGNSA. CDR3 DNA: TGTGCCAGCAGCCCGGGACAGGGGCACACTGAAGCTTTCTTT. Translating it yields CASSPGQGHTEAFF.

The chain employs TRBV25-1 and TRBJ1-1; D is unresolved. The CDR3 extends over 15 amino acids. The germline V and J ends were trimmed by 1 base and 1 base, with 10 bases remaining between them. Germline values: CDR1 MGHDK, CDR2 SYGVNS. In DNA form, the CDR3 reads TGTGCCAGCAGTGAATGGAGGGCCGGGAACACTGAAGCTTTCTTT. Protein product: CASSEWRAGNTEAFF.

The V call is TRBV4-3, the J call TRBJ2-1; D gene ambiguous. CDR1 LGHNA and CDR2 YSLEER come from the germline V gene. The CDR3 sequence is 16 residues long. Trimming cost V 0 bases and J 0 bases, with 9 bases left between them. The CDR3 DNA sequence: TGCGCCAGCAGCCAAGATCCGATGAGCTCCTACAATGAGCAGTTCTTC. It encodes CASSQDPMSSYNEQFF.

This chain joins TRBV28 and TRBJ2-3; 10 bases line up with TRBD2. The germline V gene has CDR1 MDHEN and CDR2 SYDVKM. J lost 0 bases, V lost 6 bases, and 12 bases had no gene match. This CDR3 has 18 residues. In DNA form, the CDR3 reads TGTGCCAGCAGAATAGCGGGGGGCGCCACATTGAGCACAGATACGCAGTATTTT. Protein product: CASRIAGGATLSTDTQYF. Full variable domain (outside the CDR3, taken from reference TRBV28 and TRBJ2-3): DVKVTQSSRYLVKRTGEKVFLECVQDMDHENMFWYRQDPGLGLRLIYFSYDVKMKEKGDIPEGYSVSREKKERFSLILESASTNQTSMYLCASRIAGGATLSTDTQYFGPGTRLTVL.